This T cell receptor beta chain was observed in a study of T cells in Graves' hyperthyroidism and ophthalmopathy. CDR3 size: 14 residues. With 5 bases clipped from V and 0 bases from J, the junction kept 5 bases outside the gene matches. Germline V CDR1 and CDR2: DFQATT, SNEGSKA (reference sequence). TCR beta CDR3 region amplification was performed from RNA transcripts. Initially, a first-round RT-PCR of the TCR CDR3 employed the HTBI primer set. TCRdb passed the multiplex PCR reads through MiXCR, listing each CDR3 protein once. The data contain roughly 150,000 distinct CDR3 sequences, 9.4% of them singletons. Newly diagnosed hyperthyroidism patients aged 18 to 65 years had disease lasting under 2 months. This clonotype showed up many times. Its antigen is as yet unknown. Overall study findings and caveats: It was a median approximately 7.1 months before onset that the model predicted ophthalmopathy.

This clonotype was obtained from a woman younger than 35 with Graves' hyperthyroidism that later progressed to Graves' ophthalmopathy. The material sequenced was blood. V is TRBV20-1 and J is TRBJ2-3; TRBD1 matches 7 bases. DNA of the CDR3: TGCAGTGCTGTTACAGGGGAAAGCACAGATACGCAGTATTTT. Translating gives CSAVTGESTDTQYF.